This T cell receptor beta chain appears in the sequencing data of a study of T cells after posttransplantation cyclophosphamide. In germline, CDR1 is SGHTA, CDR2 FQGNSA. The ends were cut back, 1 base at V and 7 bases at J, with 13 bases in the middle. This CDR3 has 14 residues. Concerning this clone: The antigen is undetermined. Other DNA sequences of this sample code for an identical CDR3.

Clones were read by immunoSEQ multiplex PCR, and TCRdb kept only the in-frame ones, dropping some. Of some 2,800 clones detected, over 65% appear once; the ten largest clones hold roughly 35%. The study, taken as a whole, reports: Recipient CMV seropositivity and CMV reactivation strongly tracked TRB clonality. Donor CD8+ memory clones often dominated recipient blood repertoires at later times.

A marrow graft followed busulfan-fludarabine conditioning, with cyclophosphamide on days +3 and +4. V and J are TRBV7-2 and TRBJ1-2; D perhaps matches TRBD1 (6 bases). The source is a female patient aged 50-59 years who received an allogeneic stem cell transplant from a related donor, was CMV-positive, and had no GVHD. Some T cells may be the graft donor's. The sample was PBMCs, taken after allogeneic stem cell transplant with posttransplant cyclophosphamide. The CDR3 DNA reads TGTGCCAGCAGCTTAGGAGCAGGGGTCAGTGGCTACACCTTC. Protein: CASSLGAGVSGYTF. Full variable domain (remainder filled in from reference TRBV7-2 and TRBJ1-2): GAGVSQSPSNKVTEKGKDVELRCDPISGHTALYWYRQSLGQGLEFLIYFQGNSAPDKSGLPSDRFSAERTGGSVSTLTIQRTQQEDSAVYLCASSLGAGVSGYTFGSGTRLTVV.